What follows is one TCR beta chain and its context. Its antigen remains unknown. The data were taken from a study of T-cell reconstitution after alpha-beta-depleted transplantation in children. Overall study results and limits: At around two months after transplant, the alpha-beta T cells were reportedly derived from several hundred expanded clones that came from non-depleted graft cells. A year had passed since transplant, and T-cell counts and diversity by then came mostly from newly produced T cells.

For TCRbeta, the library was prepared with unique molecular identifiers. TCRdb independently ran MiXCR on the PCR reads; one entry per CDR3 protein. The sample records 130,000 to 150,000 distinct CDR3 sequences, roughly 8.8% being singletons. The receptor was derived from a female patient aged 2 to 10 who had a stem cell transplant for congenital amegakaryocytic thrombocytopenia, so the T cells may come from the graft donor. Sequencing was performed on PBMCs, mostly from graft donor cells, taken 180 days after TCRalphabeta/CD19-depleted stem cell transplant.

In DNA form, the CDR3 reads TGCGCCAGCAGCTTGGGAGGCAGGGGGTGGGATGAGCAGTTCTTC. Residues: CASSLGGRGWDEQFF. The chain carries TRBV5-1 and TRBJ2-1, with 7 bases that match TRBD1. CDR1 and CDR2 (germline): SGHRS, YFSETQ. The CDR3 runs 15 residues. The trim removed 0 bases at V and 8 bases at J, leaving 8 bases unmatched.